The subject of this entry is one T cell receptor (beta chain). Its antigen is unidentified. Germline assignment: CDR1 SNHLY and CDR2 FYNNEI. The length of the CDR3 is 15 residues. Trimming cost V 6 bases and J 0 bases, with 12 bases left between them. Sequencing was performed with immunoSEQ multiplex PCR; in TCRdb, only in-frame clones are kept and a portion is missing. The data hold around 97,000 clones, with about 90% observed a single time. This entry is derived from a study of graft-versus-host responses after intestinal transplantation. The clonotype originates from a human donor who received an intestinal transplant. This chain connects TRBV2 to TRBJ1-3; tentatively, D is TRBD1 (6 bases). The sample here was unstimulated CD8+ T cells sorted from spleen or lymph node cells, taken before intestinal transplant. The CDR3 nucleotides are TGTGCCAGCAGCTTATCAGGGGACTCTGGAAACACCATATATTTT. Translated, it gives CASSLSGDSGNTIYF.